The 27 T cell receptor beta chains listed next were all sequenced from one sample in a study of blood T cells in healthy people across ages. The use of a sample-barcoded 5' primer and a J-beta primer mix characterized a second PCR of about 6 to 12 cycles. TCRdb called the 5' RACE reads again in MiXCR, with one record for every CDR3 protein. The data contain about a million distinct CDR3 sequences, approximately 38% of them singletons. The sequencing sample was made of blood. The source is a man between 18 and 29 years old in good health.

The chain links TRBV5-1 to TRBJ1-3; TRBD1 agrees at 7 bases. The CDR3 has 16 residues. Unmatched junction bases numbered 6, after V lost 3 bases and J lost 0 bases. Looked up from germline, CDR1 is SGHRS and CDR2 is YFSETQ. The CDR3 reads CASSSNRGSSGNTIYF. The CDR3 bases are TGCGCCAGCAGCTCTAACAGGGGCAGCTCTGGAAACACCATATATTTT.

This chain connects TRBV7-9 to TRBJ2-1; D is undetermined. Trimming shortened V by 3 bases and J by 9 bases, and 15 bases separated the two germline ends. The CDR3 has 14 amino acids. CDR1 is SEHNR and CDR2 is FQNEAQ in the germline V gene (reference sequence). The CDR3 reads CASSFLSGGVEQFF. DNA of the CDR3: TGTGCCAGCAGCTTCCTTTCCGGTGGTGTTGAGCAGTTCTTC.

Comment on this clonotype: A much larger clone lies a single base off, so this may be a read error. This rearrangement joins TRBV25-1 to TRBJ1-2; tentative D call: TRBD1 (5 bases). CDR3 length equals 14 residues. The germline CDR1 and CDR2 sequences are MGHDK and SYGVNS. Trimming pared 3 bases from V and 4 bases from J, leaving 12 bases between. The CDR3 DNA follows: TGTGCCAGCAGTGACCGAGACAGATTCTATGGCTACACCTTC. Its translation: CASSDRDRFYGYTF.

With regard to this clonotype: Relative to the germline gene, one junction end is altered; a read error may explain this. The chain carries TRBV20-1 and TRBJ1-5; unclear D gene. The CDR3 totals 16 residues. Germline-derived CDR1 and CDR2 are DFQATT and SNEGSKA (reference sequence). CDR3 DNA: TGTAGTGCTAGAGATTGGGCCGCCGAAATTTATCAGCCCCAGCATTTT. It specifies CSARDWAAEIYQPQHF.

V gene TRBV20-1 combines with J gene TRBJ1-1, with no clear D. V lost 6 bases and J 1 base, leaving 18 bases between the germline ends. Germline CDR1 DFQATT, CDR2 SNEGSKA (reference sequence). There are 15 residues in the CDR3. DNA for the CDR3: TGCAGTGCCCCCCACGGGAGGTCCCGGAACACTGAAGCTTTCTTT. It codes for CSAPHGRSRNTEAFF.

The chain joins TRBV7-8 to TRBJ2-4; 7 nucleotides agree with TRBD1. The J call may be mistaken, given a closer DNA end match to TRBJ2-7. The CDR3 spans 15 residues. Germline values: CDR1 SGHVS, CDR2 FQNEAQ. DNA for the CDR3: TGTGCCAGCAGCTTTTCGGTACAGGGGACGTACGAGCAGTACTTC. It is translated as CASSFSVQGTYEQYF.

A few counts support this clonotype. CDR3 in DNA: TGCAGTGCTAGAGACGGGGGGACTGCAGATACGCAGTATTTT. Translation: CSARDGGTADTQYF. This rearrangement joins TRBV20-1 to TRBJ2-3, with TRBD2 matching over 7 bases. The CDR3 consists of 14 residues. The ends lost 0 bases at V and 4 bases at J; junction bases unmatched: 4. Germline assignment: CDR1 DFQATT and CDR2 SNEGSKA (reference sequence).

The chain recombines TRBV2 with TRBJ1-1; 10 nucleotides align to TRBD1. This CDR3 has 14 amino acids. Germline-derived CDR1 and CDR2 are SNHLY and FYNNEI. The V and J ends lost 6 bases and 10 bases, in that order; junction bases with no gene match: 11. CDR3 bases: TGTGCCAGCAGCCCCAAGAGGGACAGGGGACTAGCTTTCTTT. Translation gives CASSPKRDRGLAFF. The full variable domain, with the rest looked up from reference TRBV2 and TRBJ1-1, is EPEVTQTPSHQVTQMGQEVILRCVPISNHLYFYWYRQILGQKVEFLVSFYNNEISEKSEIFDDQFSVERPDGSNFTLKIRSTKLEDSAMYFCASSPKRDRGLAFFGQGTRLTVV.

The chain uses TRBV2 and TRBJ1-2; D gene uncertain. The CDR3 length is 14 residues. CDR1 and CDR2 from the germline V gene are SNHLY and FYNNEI. The V and J ends lost 3 bases and 4 bases respectively, with 12 bases between them. In DNA form, the CDR3 reads TGTGCCAGCAGTGATGACACGAATATCTATGGCTACACCTTC. Translating it yields CASSDDTNIYGYTF. Full variable domain (outside the CDR3, taken from reference TRBV2 and TRBJ1-2): EPEVTQTPSHQVTQMGQEVILRCVPISNHLYFYWYRQILGQKVEFLVSFYNNEISEKSEIFDDQFSVERPDGSNFTLKIRSTKLEDSAMYFCASSDDTNIYGYTFGSGTRLTVV.

Remarks on this clonotype: One end of the junction varies from germline; a read error may be responsible. This chain links TRBV12-3 or TRBV12-4 with TRBJ2-3; 7 bases match TRBD1. CDR3 length: 13 residues. The CDR3 here is CASRDRLTDTEYF. CDR3 in DNA: TGTGCCAGCAGGGACAGGCTTACAGATACGGAGTATTTT.

The chain employs TRBV3-1 and TRBJ2-3; 9 nucleotides agree with TRBD2. Germline V lookup: CDR1 LGHDT, CDR2 YNNKEL (reference sequence). The junction had 6 bases not matched to a gene; V was cut back by 8 bases and J by 6 bases. CDR3 length: 13 residues. Written as DNA, the CDR3 is TGTGCCAGCCGACTAGCGGAGATGGATACGCAGTATTTT. Translated: CASRLAEMDTQYF.

The J gene is TRBJ1-5, the V gene TRBV6-2 or TRBV6-3; a possible D gene is TRBD1 (6 bases). This CDR3 is built from 16 residues. From germline, CDR1 is MNHEY and CDR2 SVGEGT. Trimming removed 1 base from V and 3 bases from J, with 13 bases in between. The CDR3: CASSYFLDSTNQPQHF. For the CDR3, the DNA is TGTGCCAGCAGTTACTTCCTGGACAGCACCAATCAGCCCCAGCATTTT.

The chain couples TRBV10-3 to TRBJ2-2; D is perhaps TRBD1 (8 bases). Trimming removed 8 bases at V and 5 bases at J, with 18 bases between. The germline V gene encodes CDR1 ENHRY and CDR2 SYGVKD. The length of the CDR3 is 15 residues. The CDR3 is CAIGRDRTETGELFF. The CDR3 nucleotides read TGTGCCATCGGGAGGGACAGGACCGAAACCGGGGAGCTGTTTTTT.

This clonotype was observed a few times. The rearrangement joins TRBV5-5 to TRBJ1-2; D is unresolved. CDR1 and CDR2 from the germline V gene are SGHKS and YYEKEE (reference sequence). This CDR3 spans 11 amino acids. Trimming cost V 0 bases and J 13 bases, with 10 bases left between them. This CDR3 reads CASSLGGYPTF. In DNA form, the CDR3 reads TGTGCCAGCAGCTTGGGGGGTTATCCCACCTTC.

V is TRBV6-1 and J is TRBJ2-3; the D is unclear. Germline V CDR1 and CDR2: MNHNS, SASEGT. CDR3 length: 13 amino acids. The V end lost 1 base, the J end lost 7 bases, and 9 bases lay between the germline ends. CDR3 in DNA: TGTGCCAGCAGTGAAGTATCCGTAAATACGCAGTATTTT. Translating it yields CASSEVSVNTQYF.

The chain uses TRBV9 and TRBJ2-1; 7 nucleotides agree with TRBD2. Trimming cost V 6 bases and J 2 bases; bases outside gene matches: 8. This CDR3 has 15 residues. CDR1 is SGDLS and CDR2 is YYNGEE in the germline V gene. CDR3 nucleotide sequence: TGTGCCAGCACCCCCTGGGACTATACCTACAATGAGCAGTTCTTC. Translating it yields CASTPWDYTYNEQFF. The full variable domain, its missing parts supplied by reference TRBV9 and TRBJ2-1, is DSGVTQTPKHLITATGQRVTLRCSPRSGDLSVYWYQQSLDQGLQFLIQYYNGEERAKGNILERFSAQQFPDLHSELNLSSLELGDSALYFCASTPWDYTYNEQFFGPGTRLTVL.

This chain joins TRBV28 and TRBJ2-1; D possibly corresponds to TRBD2 (6 bases). V lost 3 bases to trimming and J lost 6 bases, with 15 bases between them. CDR3 length equals 15 residues. Germline V gene data show CDR1 as MDHEN and CDR2 as SYDVKM. The CDR3 sequence is CASSFPLARINEQFF. The CDR3 DNA sequence: TGTGCCAGCAGTTTCCCGCTAGCGCGGATCAATGAGCAGTTCTTC.

The chain recombines TRBV7-8 with TRBJ2-3, with TRBD2 matching over 11 bases. V dropped 4 bases and J dropped 1; count of bases not matched to a gene: 4. Looked up from germline, CDR1 is SGHVS and CDR2 is FQNEAQ. This CDR3 has 16 residues. The CDR3 DNA reads TGTGCCAGCAGCTCCGTAGCGGGGGGGCGCACAGATACGCAGTATTTT. Protein product: CASSSVAGGRTDTQYF.

This chain connects TRBV18 to TRBJ2-5; D might be TRBD2 (7 bases). Germline V gives CDR1 KGHSH, CDR2 LQKENI. The CDR3 extends over 17 amino acids. V lost 2 bases to trimming and J lost 5 bases, with 21 bases between them. The CDR3 here is CASSPVVRTGGLETQYF. The CDR3 DNA reads as TGTGCCAGCTCACCAGTGGTCAGGACGGGGGGCTTGGAGACCCAGTACTTC.

This clonotype came up a few times. This chain connects TRBV11-1 to TRBJ1-1; D not resolved. The length of the CDR3 is 13 residues. V lost 1 base and J 5 bases, leaving 8 bases between the germline ends. Germline loops: CDR1 SGHAT, CDR2 FQDESV (reference sequence). CDR3 bases: TGTGCCAGCAGCTTAGAACTGGGTACTGAAGCTTTCTTT. Residues: CASSLELGTEAFF.

The chain has TRBV9 and TRBJ2-1, with 7 positions matching TRBD1. The CDR3 consists of 15 residues. V lost 0 bases, J lost 6 bases, and 6 bases stayed unmatched. Looked up from germline, CDR1 is SGDLS and CDR2 is YYNGEE. As DNA, the CDR3 is TGTGCCAGCAGCGTAGAGGGGGCTGGGGGCAATGAGCAGTTCTTC. The encoded protein is CASSVEGAGGNEQFF.

A remark on this clonotype: One end of the junction fails to match germline, which may point to a read error. This CDR3 reads CASSSLSGGTTDAQYF. CDR3 DNA sequence: TGTGCCAGCAGCTCTCTAAGCGGGGGGACCACAGATGCGCAGTATTTT. This chain uses TRBV5-6 with TRBJ2-3; 9 bases match TRBD2. Germline V lookup: CDR1 SGHDT, CDR2 YYEEEE. The CDR3 is 16 amino acids.

The chain couples TRBV7-9 to TRBJ1-5; 7 bases are shared with TRBD1. Looked up from germline, CDR1 is SEHNR and CDR2 is FQNEAQ (reference sequence). Germline trimming cut 5 bases from V and 8 bases from J; bases unmatched to any gene: 9. The CDR3 sequence is 14 residues long. CDR3 in amino acids: CASSLTGLGEPQHF. The CDR3, as DNA: TGTGCCAGCAGCCTGACAGGGCTGGGGGAGCCCCAGCATTTT.

This sequence joins TRBV5-1 and TRBJ1-4; a weak D match, TRBD1 (5 bases). Germline V gives CDR1 SGHRS, CDR2 YFSETQ. V was shortened by 3 bases and J by 0 bases, with 12 bases between the two germline ends. The CDR3 is made up of 16 amino acids. The CDR3 loop reads CASSSGTVATNEKLFF. Here the CDR3 DNA reads TGCGCCAGCAGCTCCGGGACCGTTGCAACTAATGAAAAACTGTTTTTT.

This clonotype has a handful of counts. The chain employs TRBV4-2 and TRBJ2-1; 12 bases are shared with TRBD1. The CDR3 sequence is 18 residues long. Unmatched junction bases numbered 13, after V lost 2 bases and J lost 8 bases. Germline-derived CDR1 and CDR2 are LGHNA and YNFKEQ. CDR3: CASSQRGVGTGGPYEQFF. DNA for the CDR3: TGTGCCAGCAGCCAAAGGGGAGTTGGGACAGGGGGCCCCTATGAGCAGTTCTTC.

This clonotype was detected only a few times. The rearrangement joins TRBV6-1 to TRBJ1-5, with a weak D call TRBD1 (5 bases). The CDR3 has 14 residues. The V end lost 4 bases, the J end lost 7 bases, and 14 bases lay between the germline ends. Per the germline V gene, CDR1 is MNHNS and CDR2 is SASEGT. The CDR3 loop reads CASSGTNPGQPQHF. CDR3 sequence (DNA): TGTGCCAGCAGTGGGACAAACCCGGGGCAGCCCCAGCATTTT.

This chain links TRBV4-3 with TRBJ2-3; 8 bases are shared with TRBD2. With V trimmed by 0 bases and J by 6 bases, 8 bases remained unmatched. Germline-derived CDR1 and CDR2 are LGHNA and YSLEER. The CDR3 length is 16 residues. CDR3 sequence: CASSQDSGRGEDTQYF. The CDR3 coding sequence is TGCGCCAGCAGCCAAGATTCGGGGCGGGGGGAGGATACGCAGTATTTT.